Listed below are T cell receptor beta chains from one sample, sequenced in a study of blood T cell repertoires in COVID-19. The assay was immunoSEQ multiplex PCR, and TCRdb's table has in-frame clones only and misses some. The sample records roughly 140,000 clones, around 87% being singletons. Sequencing was carried out using peripheral blood. Source of these receptors: a woman aged 40 to 50 with acute or convalescent COVID-19. Both conserved end residues are part of each CDR3. Fields, in order: V gene, J gene, CDR3 protein.

v_call: TRBV4-1
j_call: TRBJ1-3
cdr3_aa: CASSQDRTISPGNTIYF

v_call: TRBV7-6
j_call: TRBJ1-6
cdr3_aa: CASSRDSGNSPLHF

v_call: TRBV7-2
j_call: TRBJ2-3
cdr3_aa: CASSDPPLAGTDTQYF

v_call: TRBV27
j_call: TRBJ2-2
cdr3_aa: CASSLLKGQGPWELFF

v_call: TRBV20-1
j_call: TRBJ2-7
cdr3_aa: CSASPIQGASYEQYF

v_call: TRBV24-1
j_call: TRBJ2-2
cdr3_aa: CATSESAGLAVDTGELFF

v_call: TRBV19
j_call: TRBJ1-1
cdr3_aa: CASHSEGLTEAFF

v_call: TRBV2
j_call: TRBJ2-1
cdr3_aa: CASSVLNNEQFF

v_call: TRBV19
j_call: TRBJ2-3
cdr3_aa: CASSFAGTSGGARTDTQYF

v_call: TRBV27
j_call: TRBJ2-3
cdr3_aa: CASSGTVPSTDTQYF

v_call: TRBV6-4
j_call: TRBJ1-5
cdr3_aa: CASSDRTGTNQPQHF

v_call: TRBV18
j_call: TRBJ2-1
cdr3_aa: CASSPGWQGNNEQFF

v_call: TRBV11-3
j_call: TRBJ1-1
cdr3_aa: CASSRRGEGPTEAFF

v_call: TRBV29-1
j_call: TRBJ1-4
cdr3_aa: CSVTEQGMANEKLFF

v_call: TRBV11-1
j_call: TRBJ2-7
cdr3_aa: CASSLALRETADEQYF

v_call: TRBV11-3
j_call: TRBJ2-7
cdr3_aa: CASSLFAGASEQYF

v_call: TRBV9
j_call: TRBJ1-2
cdr3_aa: CASSPVEADGYTF

v_call: TRBV3-1/TRBV3-2
j_call: TRBJ2-1
cdr3_aa: CASSLAGTGPYEQFF

v_call: TRBV2
j_call: TRBJ1-5
cdr3_aa: CASRGDRGGQPQHF

v_call: TRBV5-1
j_call: TRBJ2-3
cdr3_aa: CASSFGQADTQYF

v_call: TRBV19
j_call: TRBJ2-1
cdr3_aa: CASRRGGALNEQFF

v_call: TRBV28
j_call: TRBJ1-1
cdr3_aa: CASSSYRGLTEAFF

v_call: TRBV4-1
j_call: TRBJ2-7
cdr3_aa: CASSQDRQGTYEQYF

v_call: TRBV5-6
j_call: TRBJ1-2
cdr3_aa: CASSLPRTGTDPPGYTF

v_call: TRBV19
j_call: TRBJ1-1
cdr3_aa: CASSIGGGMTEAFF

v_call: TRBV29-1
j_call: TRBJ2-7
cdr3_aa: CSATRDSAGYEQYF

v_call: TRBV29-1
j_call: TRBJ2-4
cdr3_aa: CSVEALKKEAKNIQYF

v_call: TRBV28
j_call: TRBJ2-7
cdr3_aa: CASSFPRQGHEQYF

v_call: TRBV5-5
j_call: TRBJ1-4
cdr3_aa: CASKRTGTGGEKLFF

v_call: TRBV5-6
j_call: TRBJ2-2
cdr3_aa: CASSFGTGHTGELFF

v_call: TRBV4-1
j_call: TRBJ2-7
cdr3_aa: CASSQDAGPYEQYF

v_call: TRBV27
j_call: TRBJ2-3
cdr3_aa: CASSLSSLAGADTQYF

v_call: TRBV19
j_call: TRBJ2-3
cdr3_aa: CASSISGAFTDTQYF

v_call: TRBV29-1
j_call: TRBJ1-1
cdr3_aa: CSVGTGLAEAFF